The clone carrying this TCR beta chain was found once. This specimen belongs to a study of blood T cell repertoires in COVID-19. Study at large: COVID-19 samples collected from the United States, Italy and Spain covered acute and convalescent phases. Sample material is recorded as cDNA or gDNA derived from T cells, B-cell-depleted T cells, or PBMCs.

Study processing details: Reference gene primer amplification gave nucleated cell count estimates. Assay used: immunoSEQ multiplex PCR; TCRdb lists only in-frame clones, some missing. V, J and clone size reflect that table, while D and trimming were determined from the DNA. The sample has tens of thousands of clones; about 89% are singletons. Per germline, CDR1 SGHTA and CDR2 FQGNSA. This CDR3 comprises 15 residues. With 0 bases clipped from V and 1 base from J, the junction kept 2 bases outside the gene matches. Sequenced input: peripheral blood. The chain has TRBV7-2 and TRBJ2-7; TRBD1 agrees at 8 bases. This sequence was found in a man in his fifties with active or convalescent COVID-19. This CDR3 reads CASSLAGQGSYEQYF. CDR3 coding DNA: TGTGCCAGCAGCTTAGCAGGACAGGGTTCCTACGAGCAGTACTTC.